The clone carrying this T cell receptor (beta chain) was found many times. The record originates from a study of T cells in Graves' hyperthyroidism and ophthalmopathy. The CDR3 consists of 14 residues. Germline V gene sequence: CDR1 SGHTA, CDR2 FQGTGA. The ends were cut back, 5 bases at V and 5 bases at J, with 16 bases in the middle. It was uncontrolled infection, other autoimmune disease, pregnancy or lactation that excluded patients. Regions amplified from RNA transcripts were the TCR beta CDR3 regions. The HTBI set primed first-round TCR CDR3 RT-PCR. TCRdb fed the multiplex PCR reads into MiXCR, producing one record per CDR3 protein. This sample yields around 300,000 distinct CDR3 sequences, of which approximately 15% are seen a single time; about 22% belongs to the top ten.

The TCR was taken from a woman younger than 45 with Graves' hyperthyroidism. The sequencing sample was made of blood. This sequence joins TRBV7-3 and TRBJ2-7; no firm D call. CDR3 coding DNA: TGTGCCAGCAGCCGAGACACCTTTACCGACGAGCAGTACTTC. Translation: CASSRDTFTDEQYF.